These T cell receptor beta chains were read from a single sample in a study of Ad26.COV2.S vaccination and SARS-CoV-2 variants. Using immunoSEQ multiplex PCR, the repertoire was profiled, and TCRdb retains in-frame clones only, with some absent. The table shows fewer than 500,000 clones, with approximately 92% occurring only once. This specimen consisted of peripheral blood, obtained in a trial of Ad26.COV2.S vaccine versus placebo. These receptors were obtained from a person between 18 and 65 years old who received the Ad26.COV2.S COVID-19 vaccine or a placebo. The CDR3 runs from the conserved cysteine through the conserved F or W. The order of the fields is J gene, V gene, CDR3 protein.

j_call: TRBJ1-2; v_call: TRBV19; cdr3_aa: CASSGLGQGPSGYTF
j_call: TRBJ2-2; v_call: TRBV11-2; cdr3_aa: CASSLGRLASTGELFF
j_call: TRBJ1-2; v_call: TRBV7-2; cdr3_aa: CASSLEPNYGYTF
j_call: TRBJ2-1; v_call: TRBV12-3/TRBV12-4; cdr3_aa: CASSLPGNQEQFF
j_call: TRBJ1-1; v_call: TRBV6-5; cdr3_aa: CASSYSSGDYTEAFF
j_call: TRBJ2-7; v_call: TRBV6-6; cdr3_aa: CASSPGQYYEQYF
j_call: TRBJ2-1; v_call: TRBV3-1/TRBV3-2; cdr3_aa: CASSLRLAGGFRDEQFF
j_call: TRBJ1-1; v_call: TRBV6-2/TRBV6-3; cdr3_aa: CASNPLRQKLNTEAFF
j_call: TRBJ2-1; v_call: TRBV27; cdr3_aa: CASSFSIGSVNNEQFF
j_call: TRBJ2-7; v_call: TRBV18; cdr3_aa: CASSSGGGVSYEQYF
j_call: TRBJ2-1; v_call: TRBV10-1; cdr3_aa: CASSRELGYNEQFF
j_call: TRBJ2-1; v_call: TRBV27; cdr3_aa: CASAPGTSGYNEQFF
j_call: TRBJ2-3; v_call: TRBV6-2/TRBV6-3; cdr3_aa: CASSYTHSRGNTDTQYF
j_call: TRBJ2-2; v_call: TRBV5-1; cdr3_aa: CASSLVRGLAGGELFF
j_call: TRBJ2-1; v_call: TRBV10-1; cdr3_aa: CASSDLPSGSYNEQFF
j_call: TRBJ2-3; v_call: TRBV3-1/TRBV3-2; cdr3_aa: CASSQAAGSTDTQYF
j_call: TRBJ2-1; v_call: TRBV28; cdr3_aa: CATGLAHNEQFF
j_call: TRBJ1-3; v_call: TRBV30; cdr3_aa: CAWSVLGASAGNTIYF
j_call: TRBJ2-1; v_call: TRBV5-6; cdr3_aa: CASSSTRGAGGHNEQFF
j_call: TRBJ2-7; v_call: TRBV6-6; cdr3_aa: CASSYSGLAATYEQYF
j_call: TRBJ1-3; v_call: TRBV19; cdr3_aa: CASTQNSGNTIYF
j_call: TRBJ1-1; v_call: TRBV19; cdr3_aa: CASSIFGGTEAFF
j_call: TRBJ2-2; v_call: TRBV6-6; cdr3_aa: CASSFVAGRNTGELFF
j_call: TRBJ2-1; v_call: TRBV19; cdr3_aa: CASTQPGLATDNEQFF
j_call: TRBJ1-1; v_call: TRBV19; cdr3_aa: CASSGGWRTEAFF